This TCR beta chain stems from a study of cytomegalovirus exposure and HLA in healthy donors. Study results and caveats: The authors enumerated 180 or so TCR beta chains as linked to cytomegalovirus. It was reported in a later analysis that an Asian-associated ancestry cluster showed fewer N-insertions than the roughly 670-donor mean.

In this sample, this clone turned up a few times. What it binds is unknown. With 0 bases removed from V and 7 bases from J, the gap between germline ends came to 18 bases. Germline V lookup: CDR1 MGHRA, CDR2 YSYEKL. The CDR3 consists of 16 residues. This PCR relied on a set of 60 Vbeta primers and 13 Jbeta primers. Sequenced by immunoSEQ multiplex PCR; TCRdb stores in-frame clones only, minus some. The sample has over 150,000 clones; over 65% are singletons. The V and J genes are TRBV4-1 and TRBJ1-1, with D perhaps TRBD1 (5 bases). Sample: PBMCs. The origin of this receptor is a boy between 2 and 15 years old in good health and CMV-seronegative. The CDR3 sequence is CASSQDLQSPGLEAFF. The CDR3 nucleotides read TGCGCCAGCAGCCAAGATTTGCAGTCTCCAGGGCTTGAAGCTTTCTTT.